This TCR beta chain came from a study of CXCR3-negative and CXCR3-positive naive CD8 T cells. Looked up from germline, CDR1 is SQVTM and CDR2 is ANQGSEA. This CDR3 region has 15 residues. Of note for this clonotype: What it recognizes is unknown.

Libraries were UMI-labeled 5' RACE TRB cDNA. After re-calling the 5' RACE reads, TCRdb lists one entry per CDR3 protein, DNA absent. This table holds 50,000 or so distinct CDR3 sequences. Study-level points and caveats: Naive cells positive for CXCR3 carried more hydrophobic TRB CDR3s than CXCR3-negative ones.

Sequencing was done on a sample of naive CXCR3+ CD8+ T cells from blood. Subset defined: CD45RO-CCR7+CD27+CD95- naive CD8+ T cells expressing CXCR3 (TNR3+). The receptor was derived from a human donor in good health. Some clones in this sample may be carry-over from other donors' samples. The genes are TRBV29-1 and TRBJ2-5; TCRdb selects TRBD1, and the lack of DNA leaves this call unchecked. The CDR3 sequence is CSVAPGTGLWETQYF.